This T cell receptor beta chain was sequenced in a study of CD4+ T cells in melanoma. Regarding the study as a whole: CD8+ T cell, macrophage and B cell function reportedly correlated with neoantigen-specific CD4+ T cells.

From germline, CDR1 is WNHNN and CDR2 SYGVQD (reference sequence). V lost 0 bases and J lost 5, with 11 bases in between. The CDR3 spans 14 residues. Some clones are missing from TCRdb's copy, which holds only in-frame ones; the method was immunoSEQ multiplex PCR. The repertoire has about 140,000 clones, approximately 91% of them found once; the top ten carry about 1.5%. About this clone: What it binds is not known.

The V and J genes are TRBV10-1 and TRBJ2-7, with D tentatively TRBD1 or TRBD2 (5 bases each). This TCR was recovered from a human donor with melanoma. The CDR3, as DNA: TGCGCCAGCAGTGAGTCGAGAGGGGCCAACGAGCAGTACTTC. Amino acid sequence: CASSESRGANEQYF.